Listed below are T cell receptor beta chains from one sample, sequenced in a study of OX40 agonist ivuxolimab in advanced cancers. Sequencing was performed with immunoSEQ multiplex PCR; in TCRdb, only in-frame clones are kept and a portion is missing. The sample yields around 74,000 clones, around 86% seen once. Material: CD4+ or CD8+ T cells sorted from blood, obtained in a trial of the OX40 agonist ivuxolimab. Every receptor here comes from an adult with an advanced solid tumor such as melanoma, head and neck, liver or kidney cancer. Each CDR3 is given with its conserved first and last residue. A D gene is named only where the DNA matches it firmly. Clone size is stated in some rows and not others, as once, few, many or a class when expanded.

>NA|NA|TRBV5-1|TRBJ1-2
TGCGCCAGCAGCTTGGAGGCCAGCCTGAGTAACTATGGCTACACCTTC
CASSLEASLSNYGYTF
>NA|NA|TRBV7-2|TRBJ1-1
TGTGCCAGCAGCCTAGGGTCGCCAGGGTGGAACACTGAAGCTTTCTTT
CASSLGSPGWNTEAFF
>NA|NA|TRBV25-1|TRBJ1-2
TGTGCCAGCACACCCCGATTAAGCGGCCAGGGTGGCTACACCTTC
CASTPRLSGQGGYTF
>NA|NA|TRBV27|TRBJ2-1
TGTGCCAGCAGTCCTCGGTCAGGGCAAGGTTACGGTAATGAGCAGTTCTTC
CASSPRSGQGYGNEQFF
>once|NA|TRBV15|TRBJ2-6
TGTGCCACCAGCAGAGGAATTACAGGGATCTCTGGGGCCAACGTCCTGACTTTC
CATSRGITGISGANVLTF
>NA|TRBD1|TRBV4-3|TRBJ1-3
TGCGCCAGCAGCCAAGGGGGACAGGGTTCGGGGGGAAACACCATATATTTT
CASSQGGQGSGGNTIYF
>NA|TRBD2|TRBV7-9|TRBJ2-1
TGTGCCAGCAGCTTATACGCGACTAGCGGGGGGGCCGAGCAGTTCTTC
CASSLYATSGGAEQFF
>once|NA|TRBV2|TRBJ2-3
TGTGCCAGCAGTGAAGGTCGTCTAGGCGGGGCAGATACGCAGTATTTT
CASSEGRLGGADTQYF
>NA|NA|TRBV9|TRBJ2-1
TGTGCCAGCAGCGTAGCTGGCGTCCCCGGTGGCAATGAGCAGTTCTTC
CASSVAGVPGGNEQFF
>NA|TRBD1|TRBV11-3|TRBJ2-7
TGTGCCAGCAGCTACACAGGGGGCGAGCAGTACTTC
CASSYTGGEQYF
>NA|TRBD2|TRBV30|TRBJ2-7
TGTGCCTGGAGGCTAGCGGGGTCCTACGAGCAGTACTTC
CAWRLAGSYEQYF
>NA|NA|TRBV28|TRBJ1-2
TGTGCCAGCAGTAGGACCCAGACAGGAAACTATGGCTACACCTTC
CASSRTQTGNYGYTF
>NA|NA|TRBV7-9|TRBJ1-6
TGTGCCAGCAGTCCACAAGGGACTTCCAATTCACCCCTCCACTTT
CASSPQGTSNSPLHF
>NA|TRBD1|TRBV28|TRBJ1-6
TGTGCCAGCAGTCTCGGGACAGGGAAACTTAATTCACCCCTCCACTTT
CASSLGTGKLNSPLHF
>NA|TRBD1|TRBV5-1|TRBJ1-6
TGCGCCAGCAGCTTGGGGACAGGGCGTAATTCACCCCTCCACTTT
CASSLGTGRNSPLHF
>NA|NA|TRBV2|TRBJ2-3
TGTGCCAGCAGTCCGGGTTTCGCCCCCCACACAGATACGCAGTATTTT
CASSPGFAPHTDTQYF